The clone carrying this T cell receptor (beta chain) was counted between two and nine times. What it binds is unknown. The CDR3 loop spans 18 amino acids. The germline gives CDR1 MNHEY, CDR2 SMNVEV (reference sequence). V trimming: 0 bases; J trimming: 0 bases; junction bases outside the gene matches: 6. The source of the sample is a study of T-cell memory formation after mild COVID-19. The study, taken as a whole, reports: Contracting clones localized mainly to CM and EM when CD4+ and mainly to EMRA when CD8+.

Barcoded TCR alpha and TCR beta cDNA libraries with UMIs came from 5'RACE using constant-segment primers. One entry per CDR3 protein, called by TCRdb with MiXCR from the 5' RACE reads. Among hundreds of thousands of distinct CDR3 sequences listed, 15% to 20% were seen once. This clonotype was sampled from a man between 18 and 35 years old who had mild COVID-19 (a few samples of this study predate the infection). Cell type and time point are not known. The J gene is TRBJ2-2, the V gene TRBV27, with 8 positions matching TRBD2. The sequencing sample was made of PBMCs or a T cell subset sorted from them (not recorded which). The CDR3 DNA sequence: TGTGCCAGCAGTTTATCCCCGGGGGGGACCGCGAACACCGGGGAGCTGTTTTTT. It is translated as CASSLSPGGTANTGELFF.